The 32 T cell receptor beta chains below were found in one sample sequenced in a study of blood T cell repertoires in COVID-19 (dated by TCRdb to the early 2020s). The method behind the library was the immunoSEQ multiplex PCR assay. Not all clones reach the TCRdb copy of this immuneACCESS table, which keeps in-frame sequences only. Checked studies attribute under half of the gap to unresolved V genes and leave the rest unexplained. The sample includes roughly 150,000 clones, with 70% to 90% observed a single time. Less than 8% of the sample comes from the top ten. Sequenced input: peripheral blood. The receptors were sampled from a man older than 75 with COVID-19, enrolled during active disease.

V and J are TRBV7-8 and TRBJ2-5; 10 nucleotides align to TRBD2. After removal of 0 bases from V and 5 bases from J, the junction contained 3 bases not matched to a gene. The germline V gene has CDR1 SGHVS and CDR2 FQNEAQ. CDR3 length: 15 residues. This CDR3 reads CASSLALAGVETQYF. The DNA of the CDR3 is TGTGCCAGCAGCTTAGCGCTAGCGGGGGTTGAGACCCAGTACTTC.

This chain joins TRBV19 and TRBJ2-1; tentatively, D is TRBD1 (6 bases). The CDR3 extends over 15 amino acids. The germline V gene has CDR1 LNHDA and CDR2 SQIVND (reference sequence). Trimming took off 6 bases at V and 4 bases at J, with 16 bases between the two ends. The CDR3 loop is CASRKEGGPYNEQFF. DNA for the CDR3: TGTGCCAGTAGGAAAGAAGGGGGACCGTACAATGAGCAGTTCTTC.

The DNA of the CDR3 is TGTGCCAGCTCACCCACGATGGGACAGCCTGAAGCTTTCTTT. Translating it yields CASSPTMGQPEAFF. The V and J genes are TRBV18 and TRBJ1-1, with TRBD1 matching over 7 bases. From germline, CDR1 is KGHSH and CDR2 LQKENI. V lost 3 bases and J lost 6; bases outside the gene matches: 7. There are 14 residues in the CDR3.

The genes are TRBV21-1 and TRBJ2-4; no DNA check was done on the table's D call, TRBD1. TRBV21-1 is deemed a pseudogene. CDR3 length: 18 residues. As DNA, the CDR3 is TGTGCCAGCAGCAAAGACAGGGGGCGAGGGCTAGCCAAAAACATTCAGTACTTC. This sequence encodes CASSKDRGRGLAKNIQYF.

J is TRBJ2-5 and V is TRBV5-1, with 8 bases lining up with TRBD2. Germline V gives CDR1 SGHRS, CDR2 YFSETQ. Germline trimming cut 1 base from V and 9 bases from J; bases unmatched to any gene: 5. CDR3 length equals 13 residues. CDR3 bases: TGCGCCAGCAGCTTGTTTAGCGGGGAGTCCCAGTACTTC. This gives the protein CASSLFSGESQYF. The full variable domain, its missing parts supplied by reference TRBV5-1 and TRBJ2-5, is KAGVTQTPRYLIKTRGQQVTLSCSPISGHRSVSWYQQTPGQGLQFLFEYFSETQRNKGNFPGRFSGRQFSNSRSEMNVSTLELGDSALYLCASSLFSGESQYFGPGTRLLVL.

V usage is TRBV19 and J usage is TRBJ1-1; possibly TRBD1 for D (5 bases). The CDR3 runs to 14 residues. Germline CDR1 LNHDA, CDR2 SQIVND (reference sequence). Trimming left V 7 bases short and J 1 base short, with 13 bases between. The CDR3 DNA follows: TGTGCCAGTACCTCAATGACAGCGAACACTGAAGCTTTCTTT. As protein: CASTSMTANTEAFF.

The V and J genes are TRBV3-1 (or the pseudogene TRBV3-2) and TRBJ1-4, with a possible D match to TRBD1 (5 bases). The CDR3 is made up of 16 amino acids. Germline V gives CDR1 LGHDT, CDR2 YNNKEL (reference sequence). Between the trimmed V and J ends, which lost 0 bases and 6 bases, there was a span of 14 bases. The CDR3 nucleotides are TGTGCCAGCAGCCAAGAAATGGGACTGGGAGATGAAAAACTGTTTTTT. Its translation: CASSQEMGLGDEKLFF.

This chain joins TRBV2 and TRBJ1-1; D unresolved. The CDR3 totals 13 residues. Germline values: CDR1 SNHLY, CDR2 FYNNEI. Trimming removed 8 bases at V and 3 bases at J, with 13 bases between. DNA for the CDR3: TGTGCCAGCGCCCCTGGGCAAGACACTGAAGCTTTCTTT. This gives the protein CASAPGQDTEAFF.

The V call is TRBV7-6, the J call TRBJ2-7; possible D gene TRBD1, 6 bases. Germline CDR1 reads SGHVS; CDR2 reads FNYEAQ. This CDR3 contains 15 residues. V was cut by 5 bases and J by 2 bases, with 16 bases left in between. CDR3 sequence reads: CASSPAARGPYEQYF. The DNA for the CDR3 is TGTGCCAGCAGCCCTGCGGCCAGGGGACCCTACGAGCAGTACTTC.

Notes on this clone: It is likely a read error, because the conserved phenylalanine at the end of the CDR3 is missing. The DNA is left out, because the CDR3 cannot be placed on it with certainty; the CDR3 is given as TCRdb lists it. The chain is built from TRBV6-1 and TRBJ1-2. Germline V gives CDR1 MNHNS, CDR2 SASEGT. The CDR3 is 12 residues long, counting both termini. The CDR3 spells CASSEREDSQNV.

The chain uses TRBV6-5 and TRBJ1-2; 8 bases line up with TRBD1. Germline CDR1 is MNHEY and CDR2 is SVGAGI. The ends lost 5 bases at V and 4 bases at J; junction bases unmatched: 6. The CDR3 is made up of 14 amino acids. The CDR3: CASSHPDRGYGYTF. Here the CDR3 DNA reads TGTGCCAGCAGTCACCCCGACAGGGGCTATGGCTACACCTTC.

The chain is built from TRBV6-5 and TRBJ1-4; 7 bases are a match to TRBD1. This CDR3 contains 15 residues. V trimming: 6 bases; J trimming: 3 bases; junction bases outside the gene matches: 7. Germline loops: CDR1 MNHEY, CDR2 SVGAGI. CDR3 loop: CASSPEGASNEKLFF. The CDR3, as DNA: TGTGCCAGCAGCCCCGAGGGGGCGTCTAATGAAAAACTGTTTTTT.

The rearrangement uses TRBV5-1 and TRBJ2-7; 7 bases fit TRBD1. With 1 base clipped from V and 3 bases from J, the junction kept 1 base outside the gene matches. Germline assignment: CDR1 SGHRS and CDR2 YFSETQ. The CDR3 is made up of 13 amino acids. Here the CDR3 DNA reads TGCGCCAGCAGCTTGAACAGGGGCTACGAGCAGTACTTC. Its protein product is CASSLNRGYEQYF.

This sequence joins TRBV7-3 and TRBJ2-1; TRBD1 agrees at 7 bases. V was pared by 5 bases and J by 7 bases, with 5 bases of the junction left unmatched. The CDR3 runs to 13 residues. Germline loops: CDR1 SGHTA, CDR2 FQGTGA. The CDR3 loop reads CASSIPQGNEQFF. DNA for the CDR3: TGTGCCAGCAGCATCCCACAGGGGAATGAGCAGTTCTTC.

The CDR3 is CASSEVETGGAYEQYF. The CDR3 DNA is TGTGCCAGCAGTGAAGTGGAGACAGGGGGGGCCTACGAGCAGTACTTC. J is TRBJ2-7 and V is TRBV6-1, with 9 positions matching TRBD1. Trimming took 1 base from V and 2 from J; bases not matched to a gene: 6. The CDR3 spans 16 residues. The V gene's germline CDR1 is MNHNS and CDR2 SASEGT.

This chain links TRBV6-1 with TRBJ1-1; possibly TRBD1 for D (6 bases). The CDR3 sequence is 14 residues long. The V gene's germline CDR1 is MNHNS and CDR2 SASEGT. Trimming took off 2 bases at V and 5 bases at J, with 12 bases between the two ends. The CDR3 is CASSERQGRTEAFF. In DNA form, the CDR3 reads TGTGCCAGCAGTGAAAGGCAGGGGCGTACTGAAGCTTTCTTT.

This clone appeared a single time. The CDR3 DNA reads as TGTGCCAGCAGTGAAGAGGGACTAGCGGCAGAGACCCAGTACTTC. Translation: CASSEEGLAAETQYF. V usage is TRBV2 and J usage is TRBJ2-5; 11 nucleotides line up with TRBD2. CDR3 size: 15 residues. V trimming: 1 base; J trimming: 4 bases; junction bases outside the gene matches: 2. CDR1 and CDR2 from the germline V gene are SNHLY and FYNNEI.

V gene TRBV7-9 combines with J gene TRBJ2-1; 10 bases map to TRBD1. CDR1 is SEHNR, CDR2 FQNEAQ, per germline (reference sequence). V shed 6 bases and J 9 bases; nucleotides not matched to a gene: 17. The CDR3 is 17 amino acids. The CDR3 DNA reads TGTGCCAGCAGATCAGCGACAGGGGGCGCGTCTTTGGGTGAGCAGTTCTTC. Translation gives CASRSATGGASLGEQFF.

The rearrangement links TRBV28 to TRBJ1-5; D unclear. V was pared by 6 bases and J by 9 bases, with 9 bases between. Germline V gene lookup returns CDR1 MDHEN and CDR2 SYDVKM. The CDR3 length is 11 residues. The CDR3 here is CASSRPGPQHF. The CDR3, as DNA: TGTGCCAGCAGCCGCCCCGGGCCCCAGCATTTT.

The chain couples TRBV3-1 (or the pseudogene TRBV3-2) to TRBJ2-1; 8 positions agree with TRBD2. Looked up from germline, CDR1 is LGHDT and CDR2 is YNNKEL (reference sequence). The CDR3 runs 14 residues. The V segment lost 5 bases and the J segment 3 bases; nucleotides outside the gene matches: 3. The CDR3 loop reads CASSGAGVYNEQFF. In nucleotides, the CDR3 is TGTGCCAGCAGCGGAGCGGGGGTCTACAATGAGCAGTTCTTC.

The chain is built from TRBV10-3 and TRBJ1-1; 7 bases fit TRBD1. With V trimmed by 0 bases and J by 4 bases, 5 bases remained unmatched. CDR3 length: 15 amino acids. The germline gives CDR1 ENHRY, CDR2 SYGVKD. CDR3 sequence (DNA): TGTGCCATCAGTGAGTCAACAGGGGTTGGCACTGAAGCTTTCTTT. Protein sequence: CAISESTGVGTEAFF.

The gene calls are TRBV7-2 and TRBJ2-5; D gene ambiguous. Trimming left V 1 base short and J 1 base short, with 13 bases between. This CDR3 has 16 amino acids. From germline, CDR1 is SGHTA and CDR2 FQGNSA. CDR3 sequence: CASSLVPTRGQETQYF. The CDR3 DNA follows: TGTGCCAGCAGCTTAGTCCCGACTCGCGGCCAAGAGACCCAGTACTTC.

The V call is TRBV11-3, the J call TRBJ2-2, with a tentative D call TRBD2 (6 bases). Germline loops: CDR1 SGHNT, CDR2 YENEEA. The CDR3 length is 16 residues. V was trimmed by 0 bases and J by 5 bases, leaving 13 bases between them. The CDR3: CASSLEGGADTGELFF. In DNA, the CDR3 is TGTGCCAGCAGCTTAGAGGGCGGGGCCGATACCGGGGAGCTGTTTTTT.

This chain uses TRBV24-1 with TRBJ2-3; 10 bases line up with TRBD2. J gave up 3 bases and V 0 bases, and 8 bases lay outside the gene matches. The V gene's germline CDR1 is KGHDR and CDR2 SFDVKD. CDR3 length: 18 amino acids. The CDR3 DNA follows: TGTGCCACCAGTGATTTGTTAGACGCTAGCGGGGGTACAGATACGCAGTATTTT. This sequence encodes CATSDLLDASGGTDTQYF.

This sequence joins TRBV4-2 and TRBJ2-2; no definite D call. The germline gives CDR1 LGHNA, CDR2 YNFKEQ. The CDR3 sequence is 15 residues long. Trimming cost V 0 bases and J 8 bases, with 13 bases left between them. The CDR3 nucleotides read TGTGCCAGCAGCCAAGAGCTGACCTCAGGAGGGGAGCTGTTTTTT. This gives the protein CASSQELTSGGELFF.

The V and J genes are TRBV2 and TRBJ1-2, with 7 bases aligning to TRBD1. The V segment lost 11 bases and the J segment 4 bases; nucleotides outside the gene matches: 13. The germline CDR1 and CDR2 sequences are SNHLY and FYNNEI. The CDR3 contains 14 residues. The CDR3 sequence is CARGVRGGGYGYTF. CDR3 coding DNA: TGTGCCCGCGGGGTAAGAGGGGGCGGCTATGGCTACACCTTC.

For the CDR3, the DNA is TGTGCCAGCGGCCAGTCGGGAAACACCATATATTTT. This gives the protein CASGQSGNTIYF. The J gene is TRBJ1-3, the V gene TRBV7-9; D gene unclear. The length of the CDR3 is 12 residues. Germline CDR1 SEHNR, CDR2 FQNEAQ (reference sequence). V was cut by 8 bases and J by 4 bases, with 9 bases left in between.

The chain links TRBV6-5 to TRBJ1-3; D not certain. The CDR3 has 13 residues. Trimming took 5 bases from V and 0 from J, leaving 5 bases between them. The germline V gene encodes CDR1 MNHEY and CDR2 SVGAGI. DNA of the CDR3: TGTGCCAGCAGTCGTAACTCTGGAAACACCATATATTTT. It specifies CASSRNSGNTIYF.

This clone has just one count. The chain has TRBV19 and TRBJ1-2, with D maybe TRBD1 (6 bases). With 7 bases removed from V and 4 bases from J, the gap between germline ends came to 25 bases. CDR3 length: 17 amino acids. Germline V gives CDR1 LNHDA, CDR2 SQIVND (reference sequence). Here the CDR3 reads CASNQRGSAATLYGYTF. Written as DNA, the CDR3 is TGTGCCAGTAACCAAAGGGGGAGCGCTGCTACTCTCTATGGCTACACCTTC.

The chain links TRBV19 to TRBJ2-1; the match to TRBD2 covers 9 bases. CDR3 length equals 14 residues. The junction had 7 bases not matched to a gene; V was cut back by 10 bases and J by 3 bases. Germline V gene lookup returns CDR1 LNHDA and CDR2 SQIVND (reference sequence). The CDR3 sequence is CAIYGLANYNEQFF. The CDR3 coding sequence is TGTGCCATATACGGACTAGCGAACTACAATGAGCAGTTCTTC.

This chain joins TRBV28 and TRBJ1-2; maybe TRBD1 (5 bases). The CDR3 covers 12 residues. V lost 6 bases, J lost 4 bases, and 9 bases lay in between. Germline CDR1 and CDR2: MDHEN and SYDVKM. The CDR3 spells CASSQGLYGYTF. The CDR3, as DNA: TGTGCCAGCAGCCAGGGACTCTATGGCTACACCTTC.

The sample holds a few counts of this clone. The rearrangement joins TRBV2 to TRBJ1-1; D remains ambiguous. The germline V gene has CDR1 SNHLY and CDR2 FYNNEI. The CDR3 is made up of 12 amino acids. Trimming cost V 7 bases and J 1 base, with 7 bases left between them. As DNA, the CDR3 is TGTGCCAGCAAAGAGGGGAACACTGAAGCTTTCTTT. This encodes CASKEGNTEAFF.